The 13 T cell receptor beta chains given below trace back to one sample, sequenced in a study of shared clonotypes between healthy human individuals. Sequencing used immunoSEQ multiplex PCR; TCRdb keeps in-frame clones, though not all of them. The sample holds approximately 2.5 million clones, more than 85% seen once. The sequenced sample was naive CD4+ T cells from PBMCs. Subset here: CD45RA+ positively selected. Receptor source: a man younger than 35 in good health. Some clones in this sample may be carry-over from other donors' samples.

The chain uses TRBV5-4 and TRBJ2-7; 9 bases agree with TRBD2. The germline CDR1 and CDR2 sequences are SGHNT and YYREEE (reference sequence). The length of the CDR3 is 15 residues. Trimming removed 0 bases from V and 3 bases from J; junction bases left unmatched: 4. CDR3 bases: TGTGCCAGCAGCTTGGGGACTAGCGACAACTACGAGCAGTACTTC. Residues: CASSLGTSDNYEQYF.

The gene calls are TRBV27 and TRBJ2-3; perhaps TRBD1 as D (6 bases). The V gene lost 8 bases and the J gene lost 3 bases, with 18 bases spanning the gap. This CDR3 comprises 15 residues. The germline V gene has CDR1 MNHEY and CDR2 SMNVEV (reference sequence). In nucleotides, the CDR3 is TGTGCCAGCCGGACAGATCAGATTAGGACAGATACGCAGTATTTT. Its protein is CASRTDQIRTDTQYF.

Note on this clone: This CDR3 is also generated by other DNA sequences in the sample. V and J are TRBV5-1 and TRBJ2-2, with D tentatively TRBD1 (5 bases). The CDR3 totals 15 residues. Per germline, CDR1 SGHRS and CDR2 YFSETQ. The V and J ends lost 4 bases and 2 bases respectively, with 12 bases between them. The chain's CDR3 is CASSIAGLNTGELFF. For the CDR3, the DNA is TGCGCCAGCAGCATTGCAGGGCTTAACACCGGGGAGCTGTTTTTT.

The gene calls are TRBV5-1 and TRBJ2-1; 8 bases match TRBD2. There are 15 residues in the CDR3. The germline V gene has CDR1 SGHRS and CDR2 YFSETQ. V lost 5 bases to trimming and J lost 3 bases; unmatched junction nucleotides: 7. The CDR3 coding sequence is TGCGCCAGCAGACCGACCGGGACTAGCTACAATGAGCAGTTCTTC. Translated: CASRPTGTSYNEQFF.

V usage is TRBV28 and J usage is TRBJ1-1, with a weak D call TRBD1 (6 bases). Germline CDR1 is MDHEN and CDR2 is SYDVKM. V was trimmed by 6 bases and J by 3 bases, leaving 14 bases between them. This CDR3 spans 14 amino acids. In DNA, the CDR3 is TGTGCCAGCAGGGGAGCGGACAGCTACACTGAAGCTTTCTTT. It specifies CASRGADSYTEAFF.

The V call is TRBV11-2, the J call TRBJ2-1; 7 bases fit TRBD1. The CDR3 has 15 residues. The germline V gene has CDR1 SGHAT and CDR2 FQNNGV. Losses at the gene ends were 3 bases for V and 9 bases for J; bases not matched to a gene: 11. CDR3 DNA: TGTGCCAGCAGCTTCGGACAGGCCCAAGGAGGTGAGCAGTTCTTC. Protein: CASSFGQAQGGEQFF.

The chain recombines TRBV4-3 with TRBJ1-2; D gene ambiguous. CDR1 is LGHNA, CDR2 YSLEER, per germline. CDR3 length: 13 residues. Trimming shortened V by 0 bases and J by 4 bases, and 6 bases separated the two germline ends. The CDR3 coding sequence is TGCGCCAGCAGCCAAGATCGGGCCTATGGCTACACCTTC. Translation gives CASSQDRAYGYTF.

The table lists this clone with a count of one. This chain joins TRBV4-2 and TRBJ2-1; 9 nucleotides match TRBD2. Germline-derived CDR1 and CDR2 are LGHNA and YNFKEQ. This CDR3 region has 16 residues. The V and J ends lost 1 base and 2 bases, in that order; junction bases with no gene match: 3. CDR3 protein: CASSQARLAAYNEQFF. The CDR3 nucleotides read TGTGCCAGCAGCCAAGCTCGACTAGCGGCCTACAATGAGCAGTTCTTC.

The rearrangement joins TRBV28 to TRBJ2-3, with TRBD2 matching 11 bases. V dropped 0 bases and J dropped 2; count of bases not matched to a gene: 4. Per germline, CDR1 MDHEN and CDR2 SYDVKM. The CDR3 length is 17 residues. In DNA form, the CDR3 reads TGTGCCAGCAGTTTATGGACTAGCGGGGAATACACAGATACGCAGTATTTT. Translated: CASSLWTSGEYTDTQYF. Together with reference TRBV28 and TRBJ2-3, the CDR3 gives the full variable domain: DVKVTQSSRYLVKRTGEKVFLECVQDMDHENMFWYRQDPGLGLRLIYFSYDVKMKEKGDIPEGYSVSREKKERFSLILESASTNQTSMYLCASSLWTSGEYTDTQYFGPGTRLTVL.

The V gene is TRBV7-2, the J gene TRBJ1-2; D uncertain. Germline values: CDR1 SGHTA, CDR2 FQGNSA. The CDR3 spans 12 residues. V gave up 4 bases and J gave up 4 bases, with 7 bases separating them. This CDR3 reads CASSWTRYGYTF. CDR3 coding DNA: TGTGCCAGCAGCTGGACCCGCTATGGCTACACCTTC.

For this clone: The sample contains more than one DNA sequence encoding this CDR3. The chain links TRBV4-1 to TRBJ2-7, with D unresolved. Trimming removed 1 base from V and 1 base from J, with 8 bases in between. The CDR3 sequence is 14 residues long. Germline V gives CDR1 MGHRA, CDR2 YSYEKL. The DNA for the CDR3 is TGCGCCAGCAGCCAAGGAGGTGGATCCTACGAGCAGTACTTC. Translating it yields CASSQGGGSYEQYF.

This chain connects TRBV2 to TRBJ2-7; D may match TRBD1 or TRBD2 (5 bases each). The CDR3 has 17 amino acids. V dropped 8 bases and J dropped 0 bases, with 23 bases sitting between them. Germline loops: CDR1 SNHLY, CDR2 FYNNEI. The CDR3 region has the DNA TGTGCCAGCCACCTAGGGACGTCTGTCCTTAGCTCCTACGAGCAGTACTTC. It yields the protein CASHLGTSVLSSYEQYF. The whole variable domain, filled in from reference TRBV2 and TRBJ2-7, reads EPEVTQTPSHQVTQMGQEVILRCVPISNHLYFYWYRQILGQKVEFLVSFYNNEISEKSEIFDDQFSVERPDGSNFTLKIRSTKLEDSAMYFCASHLGTSVLSSYEQYFGPGTRLTVT.

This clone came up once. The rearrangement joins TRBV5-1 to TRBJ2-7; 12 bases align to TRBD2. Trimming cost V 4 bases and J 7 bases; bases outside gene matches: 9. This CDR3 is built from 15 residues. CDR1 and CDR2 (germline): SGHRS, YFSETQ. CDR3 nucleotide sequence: TGCGCCAGCAGCCCCAGACTAGCGGGAGCGCGGGAGCAGTACTTC. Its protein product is CASSPRLAGAREQYF. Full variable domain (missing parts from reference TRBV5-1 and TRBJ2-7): KAGVTQTPRYLIKTRGQQVTLSCSPISGHRSVSWYQQTPGQGLQFLFEYFSETQRNKGNFPGRFSGRQFSNSRSEMNVSTLELGDSALYLCASSPRLAGAREQYFGPGTRLTVT.